The 11 T cell receptor beta chains below come from one sample, sequenced in a study of T cell responses to AZD1222 COVID-19 vaccine. The data were produced by immunoSEQ multiplex PCR, yet TCRdb's version contains in-frame clones alone and is incomplete. Of over 45,000 clones listed, about 89% are singletons. This specimen was peripheral blood, taken 28 days after the second AZD1222 dose. All receptors derive from an adult who received the AZD1222 COVID-19 vaccine.

The chain links TRBV4-2 to TRBJ1-4; tentatively, D is TRBD1 (5 bases). The CDR3 covers 15 residues. CDR1 is LGHNA and CDR2 is YNFKEQ in the germline V gene. The germline V and J ends were trimmed by 3 bases and 4 bases, with 12 bases remaining between them. The DNA for the CDR3 is TGTGCCAGCAGCCAGCGGGGACGGAGTAATGAAAAACTGTTTTTT. As protein: CASSQRGRSNEKLFF.

The chain couples TRBV7-7 to TRBJ2-2, with TRBD2 identical over 7 bases. The V gene's germline CDR1 is SSHAT and CDR2 FNYEAQ (reference sequence). This CDR3 region has 16 residues. The junction had 9 bases not matched to a gene; V was cut back by 5 bases and J by 3 bases. This chain's CDR3 is CASSPRERGDTGELFF. The CDR3 nucleotides are TGTGCCAGCAGCCCGCGGGAGAGAGGCGACACCGGGGAGCTGTTTTTT.

The CDR3: CASSEFPLSPTYGYTF. CDR3 nucleotides: TGTGCCAGCAGTGAATTTCCTTTGTCACCTACCTATGGCTACACCTTC. The rearrangement uses TRBV6-1 and TRBJ1-2; D is unclear. Trimming left V 2 bases short and J 4 bases short, with 17 bases between. CDR3 size: 16 residues. Germline-derived CDR1 and CDR2 are MNHNS and SASEGT.

The chain carries TRBV6-1 and TRBJ2-3; 10 positions match TRBD2. Trimming cost V 2 bases and J 4 bases; bases outside gene matches: 0. The V gene's germline CDR1 is MNHNS and CDR2 SASEGT. The CDR3 runs 14 residues. This CDR3 is CASSELAGADTQYF. The CDR3 bases are TGTGCCAGCAGTGAACTAGCGGGGGCAGATACGCAGTATTTT.

The chain is built from TRBV7-8 and TRBJ1-5; 7 nucleotides match TRBD1. Germline CDR1 is SGHVS and CDR2 is FQNEAQ. This CDR3 has 15 amino acids. After removal of 4 bases from V and 4 bases from J, the junction contained 7 bases not matched to a gene. The CDR3 DNA follows: TGTGCCAGCAGCTCCCTCGGGACAGTAAATCAGCCCCAGCATTTT. Encoded protein: CASSSLGTVNQPQHF.

Written as DNA, the CDR3 is TGTGCCAGCAGGACAGGGGACGGGGGAAACACCATATATTTT. This translates into CASRTGDGGNTIYF. This rearrangement joins TRBV6-6 to TRBJ1-3, with 8 bases identical to TRBD1. J lost 4 bases, V lost 6 bases, and 5 bases had no gene match. Germline CDR1 MNHNY, CDR2 SVGAGI (reference sequence). The CDR3 has 14 amino acids.

V gene TRBV5-5 combines with J gene TRBJ2-7; D gene uncertain. V lost 2 bases, J lost 6 bases, and 9 bases lay in between. The CDR3 spans 12 residues. The germline V gene has CDR1 SGHKS and CDR2 YYEKEE (reference sequence). The CDR3, as DNA: TGTGCCAGCAGCTTTTCCGGGTCCGAGCAGTACTTC. Amino acids: CASSFSGSEQYF.

The rearrangement uses TRBV3-1 (or the pseudogene TRBV3-2) and TRBJ2-5, with TRBD2 matching over 7 bases. Germline V gene lookup returns CDR1 LGHDT and CDR2 YNNKEL (reference sequence). V was clipped by 3 bases and J by 4 bases; unmatched bases: 5. This CDR3 has 14 amino acids. CDR3 protein: CASSHTSEGETQYF. The CDR3 DNA reads as TGTGCCAGCAGCCATACTAGCGAGGGAGAGACCCAGTACTTC.

This sequence joins TRBV5-5 and TRBJ2-7; D unresolved. The CDR3 extends over 12 amino acids. Germline lookup yields CDR1 SGHKS and CDR2 YYEKEE (reference sequence). The V end lost 3 bases, the J end lost 2 bases, and 6 bases lay between the germline ends. The CDR3 sequence is CASSSRTYEQYF. As DNA, the CDR3 is TGTGCCAGCAGCTCACGGACCTACGAGCAGTACTTC.

The V gene is TRBV28, the J gene TRBJ1-1, with 7 bases that match TRBD1. Germline V gene lookup returns CDR1 MDHEN and CDR2 SYDVKM. CDR3 length: 14 residues. Trimming removed 4 bases from V and 8 bases from J; junction bases left unmatched: 10. The CDR3 bases are TGTGCCAGCAGTTCACCCCCAGGGGGACTCGAAGCTTTCTTT. The encoded protein is CASSSPPGGLEAFF.

The rearrangement links TRBV2 to TRBJ2-7; tentative D call: TRBD1 (5 bases). Germline CDR1 reads SNHLY; CDR2 reads FYNNEI. The CDR3 consists of 13 residues. The V end was cut by 6 bases, the J end by 0 bases, with 9 bases between. The CDR3 nucleotides read TGTGCCAGCAGCGTAGACAGCTCCTACGAGCAGTACTTC. It encodes CASSVDSSYEQYF.